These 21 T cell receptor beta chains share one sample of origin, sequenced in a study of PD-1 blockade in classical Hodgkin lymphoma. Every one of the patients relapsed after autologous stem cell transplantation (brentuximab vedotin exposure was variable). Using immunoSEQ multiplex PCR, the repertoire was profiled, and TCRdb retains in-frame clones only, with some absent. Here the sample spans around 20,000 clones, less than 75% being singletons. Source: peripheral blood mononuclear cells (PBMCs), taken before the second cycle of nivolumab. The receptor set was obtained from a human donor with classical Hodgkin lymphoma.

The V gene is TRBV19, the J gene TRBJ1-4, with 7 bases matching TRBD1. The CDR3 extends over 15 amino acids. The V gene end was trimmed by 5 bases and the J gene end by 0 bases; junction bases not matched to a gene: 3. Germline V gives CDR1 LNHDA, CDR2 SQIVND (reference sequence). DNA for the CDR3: TGTGCCAGTAGTTCACAGGGGACAACTAATGAAAAACTGTTTTTT. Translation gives CASSSQGTTNEKLFF.

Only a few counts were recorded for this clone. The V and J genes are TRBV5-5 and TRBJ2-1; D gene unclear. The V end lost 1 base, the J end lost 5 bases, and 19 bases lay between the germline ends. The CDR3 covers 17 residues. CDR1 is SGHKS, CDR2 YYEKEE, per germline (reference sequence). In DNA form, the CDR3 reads TGTGCCAGCAGCTTGCTTTTTGCAGCGATTCTGAACAATGAGCAGTTCTTC. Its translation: CASSLLFAAILNNEQFF.

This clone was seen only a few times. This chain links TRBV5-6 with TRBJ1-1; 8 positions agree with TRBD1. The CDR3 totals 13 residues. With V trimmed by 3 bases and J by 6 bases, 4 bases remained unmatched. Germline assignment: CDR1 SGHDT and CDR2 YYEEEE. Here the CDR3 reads CASSWTGSPEAFF. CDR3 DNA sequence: TGTGCCAGCAGCTGGACAGGGTCTCCTGAAGCTTTCTTT.

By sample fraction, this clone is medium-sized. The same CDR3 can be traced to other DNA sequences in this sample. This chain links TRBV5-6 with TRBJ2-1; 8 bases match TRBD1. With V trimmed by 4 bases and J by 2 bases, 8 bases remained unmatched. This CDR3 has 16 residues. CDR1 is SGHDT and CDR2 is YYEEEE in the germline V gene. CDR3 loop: CASSTDRGATYNEQFF. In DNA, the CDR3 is TGTGCCAGCAGCACAGACAGGGGCGCTACCTACAATGAGCAGTTCTTC.

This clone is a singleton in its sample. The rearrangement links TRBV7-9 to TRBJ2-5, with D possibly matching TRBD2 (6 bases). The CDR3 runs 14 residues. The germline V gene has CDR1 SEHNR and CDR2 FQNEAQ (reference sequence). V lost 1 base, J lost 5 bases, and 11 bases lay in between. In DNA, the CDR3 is TGTGCCAGCAGCTTAGTTGGGGCGGGGGAGACCCAGTACTTC. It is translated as CASSLVGAGETQYF.

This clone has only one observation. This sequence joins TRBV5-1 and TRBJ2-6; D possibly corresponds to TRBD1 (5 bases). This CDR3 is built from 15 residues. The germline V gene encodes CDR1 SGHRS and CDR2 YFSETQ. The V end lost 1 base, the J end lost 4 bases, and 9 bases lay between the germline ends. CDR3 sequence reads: CASSLRGGGANVLTF. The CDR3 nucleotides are TGCGCCAGCAGCTTGAGGGGCGGAGGGGCCAACGTCCTGACTTTC.

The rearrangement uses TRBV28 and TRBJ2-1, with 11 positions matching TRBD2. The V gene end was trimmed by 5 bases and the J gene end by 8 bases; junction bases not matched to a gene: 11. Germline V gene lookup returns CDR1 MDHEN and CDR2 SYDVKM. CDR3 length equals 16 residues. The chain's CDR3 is CASSTYSGRAADEQFF. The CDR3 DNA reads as TGTGCCAGCAGTACCTATAGCGGGAGGGCCGCTGATGAGCAGTTCTTC.

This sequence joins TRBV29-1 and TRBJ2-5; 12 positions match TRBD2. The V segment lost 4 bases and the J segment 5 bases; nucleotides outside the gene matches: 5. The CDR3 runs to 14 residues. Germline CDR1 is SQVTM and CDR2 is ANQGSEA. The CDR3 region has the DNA TGCAGCGTTGTGGGGACTAGCGGGTGGGAGACCCAGTACTTC. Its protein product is CSVVGTSGWETQYF.

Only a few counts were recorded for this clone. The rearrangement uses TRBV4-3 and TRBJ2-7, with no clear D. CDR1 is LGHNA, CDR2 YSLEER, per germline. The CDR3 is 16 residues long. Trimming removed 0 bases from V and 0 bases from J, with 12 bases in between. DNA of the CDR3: TGCGCCAGCAGCCAAGATTGGCCCGGTAGCTCCTACGAGCAGTACTTC. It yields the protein CASSQDWPGSSYEQYF.

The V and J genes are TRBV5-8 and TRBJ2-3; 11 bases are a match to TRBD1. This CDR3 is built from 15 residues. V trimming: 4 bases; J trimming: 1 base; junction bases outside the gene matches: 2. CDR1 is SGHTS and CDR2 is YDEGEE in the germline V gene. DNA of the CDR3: TGTGCCAGCAGCGGACAGGGGGCGGGCACAGATACGCAGTATTTT. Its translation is CASSGQGAGTDTQYF.

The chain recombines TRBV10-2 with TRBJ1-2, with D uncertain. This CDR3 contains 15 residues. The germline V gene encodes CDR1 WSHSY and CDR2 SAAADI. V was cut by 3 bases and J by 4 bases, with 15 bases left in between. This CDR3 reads CASSDLPPEAYGYTF. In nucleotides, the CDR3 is TGCGCCAGCAGTGACTTACCACCCGAAGCCTATGGCTACACCTTC.

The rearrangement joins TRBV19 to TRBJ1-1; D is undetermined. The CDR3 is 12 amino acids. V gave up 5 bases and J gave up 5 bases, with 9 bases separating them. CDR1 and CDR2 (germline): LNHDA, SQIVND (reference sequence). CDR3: CASSAGQTEAFF. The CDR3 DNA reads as TGTGCCAGTAGTGCAGGCCAGACTGAAGCTTTCTTT.

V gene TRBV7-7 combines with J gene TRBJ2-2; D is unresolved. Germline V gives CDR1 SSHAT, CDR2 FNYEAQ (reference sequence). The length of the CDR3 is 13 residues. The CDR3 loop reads CATALPNTGELFF. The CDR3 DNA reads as TGTGCTACCGCGCTTCCGAACACCGGGGAGCTGTTTTTT.

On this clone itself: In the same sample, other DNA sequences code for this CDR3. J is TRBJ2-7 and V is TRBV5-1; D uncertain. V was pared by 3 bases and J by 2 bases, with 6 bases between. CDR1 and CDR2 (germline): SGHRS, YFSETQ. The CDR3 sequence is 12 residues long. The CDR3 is CASSSGPYEQYF. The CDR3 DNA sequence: TGCGCCAGCAGCTCCGGGCCCTACGAGCAGTACTTC.

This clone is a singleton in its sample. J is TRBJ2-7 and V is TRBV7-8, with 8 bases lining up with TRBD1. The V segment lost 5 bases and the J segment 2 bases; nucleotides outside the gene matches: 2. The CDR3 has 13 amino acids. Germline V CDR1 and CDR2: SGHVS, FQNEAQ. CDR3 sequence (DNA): TGTGCCAGCAGCCAGACAGGGGCCTACGAGCAGTACTTC. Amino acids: CASSQTGAYEQYF.

Here the CDR3 reads CASRPPGQGATEAFF. The CDR3 DNA reads as TGTGCCAGCAGACCCCCGGGACAGGGGGCCACTGAAGCTTTCTTT. V gene TRBV6-6 combines with J gene TRBJ1-1; 12 bases fit TRBD1. Trimming at V came to 6 bases and at J to 4 bases, leaving 6 bases not matched to a gene. The CDR3 sequence is 15 residues long. Germline values: CDR1 MNHNY, CDR2 SVGAGI (reference sequence).

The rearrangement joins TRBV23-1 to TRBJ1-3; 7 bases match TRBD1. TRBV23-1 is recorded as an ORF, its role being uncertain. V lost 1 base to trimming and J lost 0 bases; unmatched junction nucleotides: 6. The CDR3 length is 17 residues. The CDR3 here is CASSQLTGEISGNTIYF. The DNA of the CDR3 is TGCGCCAGCAGTCAATTAACAGGGGAAATCTCTGGAAACACCATATATTTT.

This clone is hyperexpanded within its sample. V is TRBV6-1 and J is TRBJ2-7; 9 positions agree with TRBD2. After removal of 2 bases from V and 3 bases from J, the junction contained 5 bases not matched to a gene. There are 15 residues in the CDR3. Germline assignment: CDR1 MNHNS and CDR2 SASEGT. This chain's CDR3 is CASSELSSGVYEQYF. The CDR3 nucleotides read TGTGCCAGCAGTGAACTGTCTAGCGGGGTCTACGAGCAGTACTTC.

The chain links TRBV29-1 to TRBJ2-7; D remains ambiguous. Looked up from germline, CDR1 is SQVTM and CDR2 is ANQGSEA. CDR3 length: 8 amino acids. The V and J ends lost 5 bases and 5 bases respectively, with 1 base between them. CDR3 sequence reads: CSVNEQYF. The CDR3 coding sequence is TGCAGCGTTAACGAGCAGTACTTC.

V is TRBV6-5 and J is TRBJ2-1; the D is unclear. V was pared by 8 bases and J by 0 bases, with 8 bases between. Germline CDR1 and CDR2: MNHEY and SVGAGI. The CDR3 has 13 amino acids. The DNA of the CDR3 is TGTGCCAGCGCACGTGACTCCTACAATGAGCAGTTCTTC. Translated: CASARDSYNEQFF.

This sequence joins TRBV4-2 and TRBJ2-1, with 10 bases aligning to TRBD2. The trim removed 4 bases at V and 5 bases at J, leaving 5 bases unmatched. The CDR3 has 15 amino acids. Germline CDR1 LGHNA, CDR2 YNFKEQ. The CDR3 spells CASSPLAGYNNEQFF. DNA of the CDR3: TGTGCCAGCAGCCCACTAGCGGGATATAACAATGAGCAGTTCTTC.